Below, 32 T cell receptor beta chains from the same sample are listed, as sequenced in a study of T cell responses to AZD1222 COVID-19 vaccine. Produced via immunoSEQ multiplex PCR; TCRdb's table is partial and in-frame only. The sample has hundreds of thousands of clones; around 93% are singletons. The sequencing used peripheral blood, collected on day 0 of MenACWY control vaccination. The receptors here all came from an adult in good health.

This chain links TRBV7-9 with TRBJ2-2, with D unclear. V was shortened by 2 bases and J by 7 bases, with 20 bases between the two germline ends. The germline V gene has CDR1 SEHNR and CDR2 FQNEAQ (reference sequence). CDR3 length: 17 amino acids. The CDR3 sequence: CASSLLGPTMRGGELFF. The CDR3 DNA follows: TGTGCCAGCAGCTTATTGGGCCCCACGATGAGAGGCGGGGAGCTGTTTTTT.

The chain combines TRBV2 with TRBJ1-5; D is unclear. V gave up 7 bases and J gave up 0 bases, with 10 bases separating them. Germline loops: CDR1 SNHLY, CDR2 FYNNEI. This CDR3 is 14 amino acids long. The CDR3 coding sequence is TGTGCCAGCAATGGAGGGTTTAGCAATCAGCCCCAGCATTTT. Its protein is CASNGGFSNQPQHF. The full variable domain, with the rest looked up from reference TRBV2 and TRBJ1-5, is EPEVTQTPSHQVTQMGQEVILRCVPISNHLYFYWYRQILGQKVEFLVSFYNNEISEKSEIFDDQFSVERPDGSNFTLKIRSTKLEDSAMYFCASNGGFSNQPQHFGDGTRLSIL.

The chain couples TRBV5-1 to TRBJ2-5; 11 bases fit TRBD1. The CDR3 runs 16 residues. V lost 0 bases and J lost 7; bases outside the gene matches: 8. CDR1 is SGHRS and CDR2 is YFSETQ in the germline V gene. DNA for the CDR3: TGCGCCAGCAGCTTGGGGACAGGGGGCCCGGTCGGGACCCAGTACTTC. Encoded protein: CASSLGTGGPVGTQYF.

The chain employs TRBV6-2 or TRBV6-3 and TRBJ2-1; the match to TRBD2 covers 10 bases. This CDR3 comprises 16 residues. Germline trimming cut 5 bases from V and 4 bases from J; bases unmatched to any gene: 8. Germline CDR1 reads MNHEY; CDR2 reads SVGEGT. CDR3 DNA sequence: TGTGCCAGCAGTGGCCAGCGAGCGGGGGGGTACAATGAGCAGTTCTTC. Amino acids: CASSGQRAGGYNEQFF.

The chain combines TRBV6-5 with TRBJ1-1; D remains unclear. The length of the CDR3 is 13 residues. Germline V gene data show CDR1 as MNHEY and CDR2 as SVGAGI. With 4 bases removed from V and 0 bases from J, the gap between germline ends came to 6 bases. This chain's CDR3 is CASSSTVNTEAFF. As DNA, the CDR3 is TGTGCCAGCAGTTCAACAGTGAACACTGAAGCTTTCTTT.

The CDR3 here is CATLPGHGETQYF. For the CDR3, the DNA is TGTGCCACACTGCCGGGACACGGAGAGACCCAGTACTTC. The chain links TRBV19 to TRBJ2-5, with a tentative D call TRBD1 (6 bases). Germline V gene data show CDR1 as LNHDA and CDR2 as SQIVND (reference sequence). V was shortened by 10 bases and J by 4 bases, with 16 bases between the two germline ends. The CDR3 consists of 13 residues.

The chain employs TRBV4-1 and TRBJ1-1; 10 nucleotides match TRBD1. The CDR3 has 14 residues. The germline V gene has CDR1 MGHRA and CDR2 YSYEKL. J was trimmed by 4 bases and V by 4 bases; bases with no gene match: 3. The CDR3 here is CASSPTGGPTEAFF. The CDR3 DNA is TGCGCCAGCAGCCCGACAGGGGGCCCCACTGAAGCTTTCTTT.

This clone occurred once. V usage is TRBV5-1 and J usage is TRBJ2-5; a weak D match, TRBD1 (5 bases). The CDR3 is 14 amino acids. In germline, CDR1 is SGHRS, CDR2 YFSETQ. V lost 2 bases and J lost 3, with 11 bases in between. CDR3 nucleotides: TGCGCCAGCAGCTTACAGGCCTTCAAAGAGACCCAGTACTTC. Translation: CASSLQAFKETQYF.

The V gene is TRBV27, the J gene TRBJ1-6; the D gene is possibly TRBD1 (5 bases). Trimming took off 3 bases at V and 4 bases at J, with 10 bases between the two ends. CDR1 and CDR2 (germline): MNHEY, SMNVEV (reference sequence). The CDR3 consists of 15 residues. CDR3 bases: TGTGCCAGCAGTTTTGGGGCAGCTTATAATTCACCCCTCCACTTT. Translation gives CASSFGAAYNSPLHF.

The CDR3 DNA reads as TGTGCCAGCAGCTTGCGGCTAGCGGGATCCTACGAGCAGTACTTC. Its translation: CASSLRLAGSYEQYF. The chain uses TRBV7-2 and TRBJ2-7, with 9 bases lining up with TRBD2. V was clipped by 3 bases and J by 1 base; unmatched bases: 4. In germline, CDR1 is SGHTA, CDR2 FQGNSA. The CDR3 contains 15 residues.

J is TRBJ2-1 and V is TRBV12-5; 8 positions agree with TRBD2. The CDR3 has 13 amino acids. V lost 6 bases, J lost 7 bases, and 5 bases stayed unmatched. In germline, CDR1 is LGHNT, CDR2 FRNRAP. CDR3 amino acids: CASGPGGPNEQFF. The CDR3 DNA reads as TGTGCTAGTGGCCCGGGGGGGCCGAATGAGCAGTTCTTC.

The CDR3 DNA reads TGTGCCAGCAGGGGCAGGGGTGCCCCAAACTATGGCTACACCTTC. Translation gives CASRGRGAPNYGYTF. This chain connects TRBV6-5 to TRBJ1-2, with D tentatively TRBD1 (6 bases). Germline V gives CDR1 MNHEY, CDR2 SVGAGI. This CDR3 contains 15 residues. V was cut by 6 bases and J by 2 bases, with 16 bases left in between.

This rearrangement joins TRBV4-2 to TRBJ2-1; the match to TRBD1 covers 8 bases. The CDR3 contains 14 residues. Trimming removed 1 base from V and 4 bases from J; junction bases left unmatched: 0. Germline V gene sequence: CDR1 LGHNA, CDR2 YNFKEQ. CDR3: CASSQGDRYNEQFF. The CDR3 nucleotides are TGTGCCAGCAGCCAAGGGGACAGGTACAATGAGCAGTTCTTC.

Regarding this clone: The same CDR3 arises from other DNA sequences in this sample as well. The chain has TRBV19 and TRBJ1-5; 9 nucleotides match TRBD1. CDR1 and CDR2 (germline): LNHDA, SQIVND (reference sequence). There are 14 residues in the CDR3. V lost 6 bases and J lost 7; bases outside the gene matches: 7. For the CDR3, the DNA is TGTGCCAGTAGCCTCTGGACAGGGGACCAGCCCCAGCATTTT. Residues: CASSLWTGDQPQHF.

The rearrangement uses TRBV5-5 and TRBJ1-4; the D gene is possibly TRBD1 (6 bases). Looked up from germline, CDR1 is SGHKS and CDR2 is YYEKEE (reference sequence). Deletions cut 4 bases from V and 8 bases from J, with 18 bases between. This CDR3 has 15 amino acids. CDR3 in amino acids: CASSQGRQGWEKLFF. The CDR3 DNA reads as TGTGCCAGCAGCCAGGGGAGGCAGGGGTGGGAAAAACTGTTTTTT.

V usage is TRBV5-6 and J usage is TRBJ1-6, with D possibly matching TRBD1 (6 bases). CDR3 length: 15 residues. CDR1 is SGHDT, CDR2 YYEEEE, per germline. V lost 0 bases and J lost 5, with 9 bases in between. The CDR3 nucleotides read TGTGCCAGCAGCTTGGACGGGGGGCATAATTCACCCCTCCACTTT. Protein product: CASSLDGGHNSPLHF.

The chain combines TRBV11-2 with TRBJ2-5; no definite D call. Germline-derived CDR1 and CDR2 are SGHAT and FQNNGV. The germline V and J ends were trimmed by 3 bases and 5 bases, with 7 bases remaining between them. This CDR3 comprises 12 residues. DNA for the CDR3: TGTGCCAGCAGCTTCGACGGGGAGACCCAGTACTTC. Protein sequence: CASSFDGETQYF.

In this sample, this clone turned up once. V gene TRBV4-1 combines with J gene TRBJ2-4, with a weak D call TRBD2 (6 bases). Trimming removed 4 bases from V and 0 bases from J, with 13 bases in between. Germline values: CDR1 MGHRA, CDR2 YSYEKL. CDR3 length: 16 amino acids. The CDR3: CASSPRDSRAKNIQYF. CDR3 coding DNA: TGCGCCAGCAGCCCTCGGGACTCCCGAGCCAAAAACATTCAGTACTTC.

The V and J genes are TRBV6-1 and TRBJ2-1; 7 nucleotides match TRBD2. The CDR3 has 12 amino acids. From germline, CDR1 is MNHNS and CDR2 SASEGT. V lost 3 bases, J lost 7 bases, and 0 bases stayed unmatched. In nucleotides, the CDR3 is TGTGCCAGCAGTGAGGGAGGGAATGAGCAGTTCTTC. The encoded protein is CASSEGGNEQFF.

The chain joins TRBV6-1 to TRBJ2-3, with 10 bases lining up with TRBD2. CDR3 size: 14 residues. V gave up 4 bases and J gave up 6 bases; unmatched junction bases: 4. Germline V lookup: CDR1 MNHNS, CDR2 SASEGT. The CDR3 sequence: CASSVAGGPDTQYF. In nucleotides, the CDR3 is TGTGCCAGCAGTGTAGCGGGGGGCCCCGATACGCAGTATTTT.

V gene TRBV5-6 combines with J gene TRBJ1-1, with 8 bases aligning to TRBD1. CDR3 length: 18 amino acids. The ends lost 0 bases at V and 1 base at J; junction bases unmatched: 11. CDR1 and CDR2 (germline): SGHDT, YYEEEE. The CDR3 nucleotides are TGTGCCAGCAGCTTGGGGCAGGGGGCCCTTTATACGAACACTGAAGCTTTCTTT. Amino acid sequence: CASSLGQGALYTNTEAFF.

The V call is TRBV2, the J call TRBJ2-2; D assignment may be TRBD1 or TRBD2 (5 bases each). Germline lookup yields CDR1 SNHLY and CDR2 FYNNEI. Trimming stripped 3 bases from V and 1 base from J, with 6 bases between. The CDR3 length is 14 residues. In nucleotides, the CDR3 is TGTGCCAGCAGTGATGGGGGGAACACCGGGGAGCTGTTTTTT. It specifies CASSDGGNTGELFF.

V is TRBV27 and J is TRBJ2-4; 9 bases align to TRBD2. Germline values: CDR1 MNHEY, CDR2 SMNVEV (reference sequence). Trimming took 5 bases from V and 0 from J; bases not matched to a gene: 17. The CDR3 is 20 residues long. CDR3 DNA sequence: TGTGCCAGCAGTCCCCTCAGCGGGGGGCCGACGGTACTAGCCAAAAACATTCAGTACTTC. Amino acid sequence: CASSPLSGGPTVLAKNIQYF.

The chain uses TRBV10-2 and TRBJ1-3; tentative D call: TRBD1 (5 bases). The CDR3 runs to 14 residues. Germline CDR1 WSHSY, CDR2 SAAADI. V lost 10 bases and J 1 base, leaving 14 bases between the germline ends. The CDR3: CATSGQRSGNTIYF. The DNA for the CDR3 is TGCGCCACTTCGGGGCAACGTTCTGGAAACACCATATATTTT.

The chain carries TRBV7-2 and TRBJ2-3; D not resolved. The germline V gene has CDR1 SGHTA and CDR2 FQGNSA. V was trimmed by 1 base and J by 3 bases, leaving 11 bases between them. The CDR3 covers 15 residues. As DNA, the CDR3 is TGTGCCAGCAGCTTAGACTGGGCCAGGACAGATACGCAGTATTTT. Its protein is CASSLDWARTDTQYF.

The rearrangement joins TRBV21-1 to TRBJ2-7; the D segment call TRBD1 is taken from the table without a DNA check. TRBV21-1 is shown as a pseudogene. The CDR3 sequence is 14 residues long. DNA of the CDR3: TGTGCCAGCAGCAACCCGGACAGAGACTACGAGCAGTACTTC. Translated, it gives CASSNPDRDYEQYF.

V is TRBV4-3 and J is TRBJ1-5; 8 nucleotides match TRBD1. This CDR3 comprises 18 residues. Germline CDR1 and CDR2: LGHNA and YSLEER. V was clipped by 0 bases and J by 0 bases; unmatched bases: 7. The CDR3 bases are TGCGCCAGCAGCCAAGAGGTGGACAGGGCAAATAGCAATCAGCCCCAGCATTTT. It translates to CASSQEVDRANSNQPQHF.

V gene TRBV27 combines with J gene TRBJ2-7, with 11 nucleotides matching TRBD1. Germline lookup yields CDR1 MNHEY and CDR2 SMNVEV (reference sequence). The CDR3 contains 15 residues. V gave up 5 bases and J gave up 4 bases; unmatched junction bases: 7. The CDR3 loop is CASSRPGTGGYEQYF. In DNA form, the CDR3 reads TGTGCCAGCAGTCGCCCCGGGACAGGGGGGTACGAGCAGTACTTC.

The CDR3 DNA sequence: TGTGCCAGCAGCTTGGTCTGGGGAGGGGTGGGCGAGCAGTACTTC. It is translated as CASSLVWGGVGEQYF. The chain joins TRBV7-2 to TRBJ2-7, with 7 positions matching TRBD2. V lost 3 bases and J lost 6; bases outside the gene matches: 11. This CDR3 is built from 15 residues. Germline V gene data show CDR1 as SGHTA and CDR2 as FQGNSA.

This clone occurred once. V and J are TRBV18 and TRBJ1-5, with D maybe TRBD1 (6 bases). V was cut by 3 bases and J by 1 base, with 13 bases left in between. CDR3 size: 16 residues. Germline values: CDR1 KGHSH, CDR2 LQKENI. This CDR3 is CASSPGQGPSNQPQHF. The CDR3 DNA reads TGTGCCAGCTCACCTGGGCAGGGGCCGAGCAATCAGCCCCAGCATTTT.

This rearrangement joins TRBV19 to TRBJ1-2; D gene uncertain. The V gene's germline CDR1 is LNHDA and CDR2 SQIVND (reference sequence). The CDR3 covers 14 residues. V was clipped by 6 bases and J by 3 bases, with 14 bases between them. The DNA for the CDR3 is TGTGCCAGTAGACAGACGGCCCATGACTATGGCTACACCTTC. This gives the protein CASRQTAHDYGYTF.

The chain is built from TRBV5-4 and TRBJ2-5, with TRBD1 matching 9 bases. J was trimmed by 2 bases and V by 0 bases; bases with no gene match: 5. Germline V gene lookup returns CDR1 SGHNT and CDR2 YYREEE (reference sequence). The CDR3 consists of 16 residues. The CDR3 DNA reads as TGTGCCAGCAGCTTGGGGTCCGGACAGGGGCAAGAGACCCAGTACTTC. Translating gives CASSLGSGQGQETQYF.